This TCR beta chain was identified in a study of memory CD4+ T cells and cytomegalovirus serostatus. In the study overall: Healthy Belgian adult donors included roughly ten CMV-positive and more than 20 CMV-negative people.

The assay was immunoSEQ multiplex PCR, and TCRdb's table has in-frame clones only and misses some. The repertoire holds some 52,000 clones, with around four fifths as singletons. The V and J ends lost 0 bases and 10 bases respectively, with 23 bases between them. Looked up from germline, CDR1 is SGHRS and CDR2 is YFSETQ. This CDR3 has 18 amino acids. Concerning this clone: What it binds is not known.

The sort gate was single viable CD3+CD4+CD8-CD45RO+ cells for memory CD4+ T cells. Whole-study results and caveats: CMV serostatus prediction reached median AUC roughly 0.95, or 0.91 with US-trained model.

The specimen was memory CD4+ T cells from blood. J is TRBJ1-6 and V is TRBV5-1, with D possibly being TRBD1 (6 bases). The source is an adult in good health and CMV-seropositive. The CDR3 DNA reads TGCGCCAGCAGCTTGGACCCTACAGGAGTCGGGGGCCAATCACCCCTCCACTTT. Translation: CASSLDPTGVGGQSPLHF. Combining the CDR3 with reference TRBV5-1 and TRBJ1-6 gives the whole variable domain KAGVTQTPRYLIKTRGQQVTLSCSPISGHRSVSWYQQTPGQGLQFLFEYFSETQRNKGNFPGRFSGRQFSNSRSEMNVSTLELGDSALYLCASSLDPTGVGGQSPLHFGNGTRLTVT.